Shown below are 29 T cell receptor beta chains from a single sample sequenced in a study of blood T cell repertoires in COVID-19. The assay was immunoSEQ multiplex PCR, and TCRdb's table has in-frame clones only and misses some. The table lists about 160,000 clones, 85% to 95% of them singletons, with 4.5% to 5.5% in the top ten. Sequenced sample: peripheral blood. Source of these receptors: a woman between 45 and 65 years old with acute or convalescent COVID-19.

The CDR3 bases are TGTGCCAGCAGCTCCCTAGGGGGAAATGAGCAGTTCTTC. It codes for CASSSLGGNEQFF. V is TRBV7-2 and J is TRBJ2-1, with D tentatively TRBD1 (6 bases). The CDR3 extends over 13 amino acids. V gave up 4 bases and J gave up 7 bases, with 11 bases separating them. CDR1 and CDR2 (germline): SGHTA, FQGNSA.

The CDR3, as DNA: TGTGCCAGCTCACGCCAGGGTAATGATCAGCCCCAGCATTTT. Translating it yields CASSRQGNDQPQHF. The rearrangement links TRBV18 to TRBJ1-5; maybe TRBD1 (5 bases). The V end lost 4 bases, the J end lost 5 bases, and 12 bases lay between the germline ends. The CDR3 is 14 amino acids. The germline V gene encodes CDR1 KGHSH and CDR2 LQKENI.

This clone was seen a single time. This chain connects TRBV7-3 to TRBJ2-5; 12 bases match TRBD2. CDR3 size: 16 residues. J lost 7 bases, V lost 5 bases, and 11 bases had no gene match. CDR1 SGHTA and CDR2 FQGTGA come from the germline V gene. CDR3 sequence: CASSPQASGGAGTQYF. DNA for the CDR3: TGTGCCAGCAGCCCTCAAGCTAGCGGGGGGGCTGGGACCCAGTACTTC.

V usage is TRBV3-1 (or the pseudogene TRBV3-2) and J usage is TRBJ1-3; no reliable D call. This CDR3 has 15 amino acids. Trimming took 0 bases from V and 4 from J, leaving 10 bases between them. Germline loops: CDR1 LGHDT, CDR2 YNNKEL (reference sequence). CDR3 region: CASSQDLRWGNTIYF. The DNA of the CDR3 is TGTGCCAGCAGCCAAGATTTGCGTTGGGGAAACACCATATATTTT.

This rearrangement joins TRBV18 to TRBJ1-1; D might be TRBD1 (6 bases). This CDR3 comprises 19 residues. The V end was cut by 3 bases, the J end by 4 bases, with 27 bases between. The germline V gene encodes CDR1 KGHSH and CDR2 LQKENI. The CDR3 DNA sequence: TGTGCCAGCTCACCGGACTCCTTATGGGGACAATTAGTTTCCACTGAAGCTTTCTTT. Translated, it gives CASSPDSLWGQLVSTEAFF.

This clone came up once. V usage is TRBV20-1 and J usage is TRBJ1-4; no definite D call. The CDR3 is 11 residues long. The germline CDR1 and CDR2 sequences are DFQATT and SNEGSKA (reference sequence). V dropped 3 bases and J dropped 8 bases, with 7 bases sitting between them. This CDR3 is CSASLFEKLFF. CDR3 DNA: TGCAGTGCTAGTCTGTTCGAAAAACTGTTTTTT.

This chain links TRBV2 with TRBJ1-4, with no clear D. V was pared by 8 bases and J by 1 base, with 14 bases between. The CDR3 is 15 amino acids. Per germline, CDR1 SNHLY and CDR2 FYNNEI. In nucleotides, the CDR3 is TGTGCCAGCGGCGGATTGGAGGGAACTAATGAAAAACTGTTTTTT. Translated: CASGGLEGTNEKLFF.

CDR3 sequence reads: CASSPAGLASGTQYF. The CDR3 DNA reads as TGTGCCAGCAGCCCAGCGGGACTAGCGAGCGGGACCCAGTACTTC. The V call is TRBV3-1 (or the pseudogene TRBV3-2), the J call TRBJ2-5; TRBD2 aligns across 10 bases. V lost 4 bases to trimming and J lost 7 bases; unmatched junction nucleotides: 9. Germline V gene lookup returns CDR1 LGHDT and CDR2 YNNKEL (reference sequence). This CDR3 has 15 amino acids.

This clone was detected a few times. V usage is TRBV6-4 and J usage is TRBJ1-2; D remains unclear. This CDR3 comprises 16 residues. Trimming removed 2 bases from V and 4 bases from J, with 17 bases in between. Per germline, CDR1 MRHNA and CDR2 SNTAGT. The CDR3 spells CASSDNFASQFYGYTF. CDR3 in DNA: TGTGCCAGCAGTGACAATTTCGCCAGTCAATTCTATGGCTACACCTTC.

The CDR3 DNA follows: TGTGCCACGAAATTTAGCTCCTACGAGCAGTACTTC. This translates into CATKFSSYEQYF. The genes are TRBV2 and TRBJ2-7, with D unclear. The CDR3 has 12 residues. The V gene's germline CDR1 is SNHLY and CDR2 FYNNEI. V gave up 10 bases and J gave up 0 bases, with 10 bases separating them.

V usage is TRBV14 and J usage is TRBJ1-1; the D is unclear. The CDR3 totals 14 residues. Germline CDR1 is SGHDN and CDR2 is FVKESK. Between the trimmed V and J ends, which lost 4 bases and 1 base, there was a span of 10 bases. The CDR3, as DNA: TGTGCCAGCAGCCTCACCCTTAGGAACACTGAAGCTTTCTTT. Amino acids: CASSLTLRNTEAFF.

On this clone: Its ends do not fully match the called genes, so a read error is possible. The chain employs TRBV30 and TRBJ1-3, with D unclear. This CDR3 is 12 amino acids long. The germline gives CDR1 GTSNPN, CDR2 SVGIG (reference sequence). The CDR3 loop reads CAWTLPGSNPSF. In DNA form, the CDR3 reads TGTGCCTGGACCCTACCCGGGAGTAACCCATCTTTT.

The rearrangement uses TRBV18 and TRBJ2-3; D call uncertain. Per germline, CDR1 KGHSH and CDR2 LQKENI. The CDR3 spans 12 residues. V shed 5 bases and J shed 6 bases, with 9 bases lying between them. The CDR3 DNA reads TGTGCCAGCTCATTTCCAGTGGATACGCAGTATTTT. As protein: CASSFPVDTQYF.

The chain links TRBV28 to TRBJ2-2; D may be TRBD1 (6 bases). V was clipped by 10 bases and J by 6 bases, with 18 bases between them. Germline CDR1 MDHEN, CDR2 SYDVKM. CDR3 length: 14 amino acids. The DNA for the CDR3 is TGTGCCACCAACTCACAGGGCGGCGCCGGGGAGCTGTTTTTT. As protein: CATNSQGGAGELFF. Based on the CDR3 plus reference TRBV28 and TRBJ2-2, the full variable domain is DVKVTQSSRYLVKRTGEKVFLECVQDMDHENMFWYRQDPGLGLRLIYFSYDVKMKEKGDIPEGYSVSREKKERFSLILESASTNQTSMYLCATNSQGGAGELFFGEGSRLTVL.

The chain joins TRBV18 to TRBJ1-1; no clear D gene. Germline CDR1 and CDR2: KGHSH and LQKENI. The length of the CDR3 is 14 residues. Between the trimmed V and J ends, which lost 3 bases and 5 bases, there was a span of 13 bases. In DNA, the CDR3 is TGTGCCAGCTCACCCCAACAGCAGGTAACTGAAGCTTTCTTT. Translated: CASSPQQQVTEAFF. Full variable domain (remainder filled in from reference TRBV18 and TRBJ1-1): NAGVMQNPRHLVRRRGQEARLRCSPMKGHSHVYWYRQLPEEGLKFMVYLQKENIIDESGMPKERFSAEFPKEGPSILRIQQVVRGDSAAYFCASSPQQQVTEAFFGQGTRLTVV.

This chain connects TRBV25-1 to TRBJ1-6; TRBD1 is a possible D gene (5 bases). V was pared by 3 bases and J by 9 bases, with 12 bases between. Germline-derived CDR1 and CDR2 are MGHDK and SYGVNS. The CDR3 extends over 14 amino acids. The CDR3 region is CASSDPGGFSPLHF. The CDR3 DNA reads TGTGCCAGCAGTGACCCCGGGGGATTTTCACCCCTCCACTTT. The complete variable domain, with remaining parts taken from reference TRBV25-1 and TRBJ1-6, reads EADIYQTPRYLVIGTGKKITLECSQTMGHDKMYWYQQDPGMELHLIHYSYGVNSTEKGDLSSESTVSRIRTEHFPLTLESARPSHTSQYLCASSDPGGFSPLHFGNGTRLTVT.

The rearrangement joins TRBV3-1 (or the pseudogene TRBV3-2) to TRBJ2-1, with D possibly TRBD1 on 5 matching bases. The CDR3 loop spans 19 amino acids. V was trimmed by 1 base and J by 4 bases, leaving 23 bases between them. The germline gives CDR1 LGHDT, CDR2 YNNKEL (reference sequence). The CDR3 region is CASSQGILAIGVFYNEQFF. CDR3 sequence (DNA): TGTGCCAGCAGCCAAGGTATATTGGCAATAGGGGTGTTTTACAATGAGCAGTTCTTC.

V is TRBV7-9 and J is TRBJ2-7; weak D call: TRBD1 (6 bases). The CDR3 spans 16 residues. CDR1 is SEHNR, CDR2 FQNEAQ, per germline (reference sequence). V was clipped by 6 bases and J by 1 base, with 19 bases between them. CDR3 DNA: TGTGCCAGCAGTCCATTAAGCAGGGGACGATCCTACGAGCAGTACTTC. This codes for CASSPLSRGRSYEQYF.

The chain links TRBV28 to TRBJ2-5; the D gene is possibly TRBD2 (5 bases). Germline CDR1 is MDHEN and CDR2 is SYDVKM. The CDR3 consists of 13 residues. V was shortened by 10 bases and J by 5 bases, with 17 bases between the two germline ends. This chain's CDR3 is CAIHPGVGETQYF. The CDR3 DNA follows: TGTGCCATCCACCCCGGGGTCGGGGAGACCCAGTACTTC.

The CDR3 bases are TGTGCCAGCTCACCCGGGACTAGCGATTCCAAAAACATTCAGTACTTC. Translating gives CASSPGTSDSKNIQYF. The rearrangement uses TRBV18 and TRBJ2-4, with TRBD2 matching 10 bases. CDR1 and CDR2 from the germline V gene are KGHSH and LQKENI. After removal of 3 bases from V and 2 bases from J, the junction contained 4 bases not matched to a gene. The CDR3 is 16 residues long.

CDR3 sequence (DNA): TGTGCCAGCAGCTTAAAGGGACAGGTTCTGGGACAACCCACAGATACGCAGTATTTT. Protein sequence: CASSLKGQVLGQPTDTQYF. This rearrangement joins TRBV7-3 to TRBJ2-3; 8 bases are a match to TRBD1. The CDR3 contains 19 residues. Germline CDR1 is SGHTA and CDR2 is FQGTGA. With V trimmed by 1 base and J by 2 bases, 14 bases remained unmatched.

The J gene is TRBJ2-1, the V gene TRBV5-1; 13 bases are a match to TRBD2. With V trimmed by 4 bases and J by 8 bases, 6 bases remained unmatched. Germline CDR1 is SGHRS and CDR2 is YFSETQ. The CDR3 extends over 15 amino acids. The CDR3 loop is CASSILAGGPDEQFF. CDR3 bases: TGCGCCAGCAGCATACTAGCGGGGGGGCCGGATGAGCAGTTCTTC.

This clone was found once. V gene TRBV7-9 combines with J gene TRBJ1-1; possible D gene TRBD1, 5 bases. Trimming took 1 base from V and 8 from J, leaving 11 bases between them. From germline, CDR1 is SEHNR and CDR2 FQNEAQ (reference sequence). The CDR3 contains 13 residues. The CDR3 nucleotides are TGTGCCAGCAGCTTAGGGCAGGGTAGGGAAGCTTTCTTT. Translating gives CASSLGQGREAFF.

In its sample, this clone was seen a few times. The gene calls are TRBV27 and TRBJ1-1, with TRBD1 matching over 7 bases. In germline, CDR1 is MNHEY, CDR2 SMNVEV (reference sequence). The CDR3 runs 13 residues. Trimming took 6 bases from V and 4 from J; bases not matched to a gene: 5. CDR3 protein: CASSPSGGTEAFF. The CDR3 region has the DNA TGTGCCAGCAGCCCTTCAGGGGGCACTGAAGCTTTCTTT.

The CDR3 DNA sequence: TGTGCCAGCAGCCAGGAGGGACTCCTTTGGGAAAAACTGTTTTTT. This encodes CASSQEGLLWEKLFF. J is TRBJ1-4 and V is TRBV3-1 (or the pseudogene TRBV3-2); D is perhaps TRBD1 (5 bases). The CDR3 loop spans 15 amino acids. V lost 3 bases and J lost 8, with 16 bases in between. Per the germline V gene, CDR1 is LGHDT and CDR2 is YNNKEL (reference sequence).

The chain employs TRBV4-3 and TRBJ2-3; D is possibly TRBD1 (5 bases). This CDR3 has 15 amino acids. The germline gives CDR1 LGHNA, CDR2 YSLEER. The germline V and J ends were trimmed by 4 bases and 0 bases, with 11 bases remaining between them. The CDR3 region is CASSPGRFSTDTQYF. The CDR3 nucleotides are TGCGCCAGCAGCCCAGGGCGGTTCAGCACAGATACGCAGTATTTT.

CDR3 amino acids: CASSMTGEEKLFF. The DNA of the CDR3 is TGTGCCAGTAGTATGACTGGGGAGGAAAAACTGTTTTTT. This chain links TRBV19 with TRBJ1-4; no clear D. CDR3 size: 13 residues. CDR1 LNHDA and CDR2 SQIVND come from the germline V gene (reference sequence). The V end was cut by 3 bases, the J end by 8 bases, with 10 bases between.

CDR3 in amino acids: CASSMRISGGGDTQYF. For the CDR3, the DNA is TGTGCCAGTAGTATGCGGATTAGCGGGGGTGGGGATACGCAGTATTTT. The V gene is TRBV19, the J gene TRBJ2-3; 9 bases match TRBD2. CDR1 and CDR2 (germline): LNHDA, SQIVND (reference sequence). The trim removed 3 bases at V and 6 bases at J, leaving 10 bases unmatched. The CDR3 is 16 residues long.

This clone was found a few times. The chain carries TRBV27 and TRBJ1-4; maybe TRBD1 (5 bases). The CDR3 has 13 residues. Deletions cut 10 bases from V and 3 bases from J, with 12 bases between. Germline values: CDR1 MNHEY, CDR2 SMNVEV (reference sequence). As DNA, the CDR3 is TGTGCCACCTCCGACAGAGCTAATGAAAAACTGTTTTTT. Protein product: CATSDRANEKLFF. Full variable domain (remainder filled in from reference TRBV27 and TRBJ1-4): EAQVTQNPRYLITVTGKKLTVTCSQNMNHEYMSWYRQDPGLGLRQIYYSMNVEVTDKGDVPEGYKVSRKEKRNFPLILESPSPNQTSLYFCATSDRANEKLFFGSGTQLSVL.